A single sample is the source of the 32 T cell receptor beta chains below, sequenced in a study of CD4 T cells in relation to SARS-CoV-2 and coronaviruses. Before the COVID-19 pandemic, during about 2011-2019, CD4+ T cells were taken from unexposed donors. Produced via immunoSEQ multiplex PCR; TCRdb's table is partial and in-frame only. Seen here are about 68,000 clones, approximately 93% observed once, and the top ten hold approximately 0.21%. Sample: naive CD4+ T cells from PBMCs. The sample's subset: naive CD4+ T cells isolated by negative enrichment. These receptors all come from a human donor in good health.

V usage is TRBV6-4 and J usage is TRBJ2-6; D uncertain. Per germline, CDR1 MRHNA and CDR2 SNTAGT. This CDR3 contains 15 residues. V shed 6 bases and J shed 1 base, with 10 bases lying between them. The CDR3, as DNA: TGTGCCAGCAGCACAACGGATTCTGGGGCCAACGTCCTGACTTTC. Translation gives CASSTTDSGANVLTF.

V and J are TRBV2 and TRBJ1-5; 8 nucleotides line up with TRBD1. Trimming removed 6 bases from V and 5 bases from J; junction bases left unmatched: 9. The CDR3 is 15 residues long. Germline V lookup: CDR1 SNHLY, CDR2 FYNNEI. CDR3 bases: TGTGCCAGCAGCGTCAGGGGGCAAGTCTATCAGCCCCAGCATTTT. Its protein product is CASSVRGQVYQPQHF.

V usage is TRBV5-6 and J usage is TRBJ2-3; 8 nucleotides match TRBD1. The CDR3 extends over 15 amino acids. CDR1 SGHDT and CDR2 YYEEEE come from the germline V gene. With 3 bases clipped from V and 3 bases from J, the junction kept 6 bases outside the gene matches. The CDR3 spells CASSWDGQGTDTQYF. The CDR3 nucleotides are TGTGCCAGCAGCTGGGACGGACAGGGTACAGATACGCAGTATTTT.

The rearrangement uses TRBV2 and TRBJ2-5, with D possibly TRBD1 on 6 matching bases. Germline V CDR1 and CDR2: SNHLY, FYNNEI. This CDR3 spans 15 amino acids. V lost 5 bases and J 7 bases, leaving 20 bases between the germline ends. Here the CDR3 reads CASSLRRQAPGTQYF. The CDR3 nucleotides read TGTGCCAGCAGTCTCCGACGACAGGCGCCGGGGACCCAGTACTTC.

In nucleotides, the CDR3 is TGTGCCAGCTCACCTAACCTCGTTCCCTACGAGCAGTACTTC. It codes for CASSPNLVPYEQYF. The chain combines TRBV18 with TRBJ2-7; no reliable D call. V lost 3 bases and J lost 2, with 11 bases in between. Germline loops: CDR1 KGHSH, CDR2 LQKENI. The CDR3 runs 14 residues.

The CDR3 sequence: CASSGDPGTGLGYTF. The DNA for the CDR3 is TGTGCCAGCAGTGGGGACCCCGGGACAGGGTTAGGCTACACCTTC. The gene calls are TRBV2 and TRBJ1-2, with 9 positions matching TRBD1. CDR1 and CDR2 (germline): SNHLY, FYNNEI. CDR3 length: 15 amino acids. V lost 4 bases, J lost 8 bases, and 11 bases stayed unmatched.

The genes are TRBV28 and TRBJ2-1; 9 bases agree with TRBD2. CDR3 length: 17 residues. V lost 7 bases, J lost 5 bases, and 15 bases stayed unmatched. The germline V gene has CDR1 MDHEN and CDR2 SYDVKM. CDR3 sequence (DNA): TGTGCCAGCAACATACGAGCGGGGCGGGGGGGTGACAATGAGCAGTTCTTC. It yields the protein CASNIRAGRGGDNEQFF. Full variable domain (rest looked up from reference TRBV28 and TRBJ2-1): DVKVTQSSRYLVKRTGEKVFLECVQDMDHENMFWYRQDPGLGLRLIYFSYDVKMKEKGDIPEGYSVSREKKERFSLILESASTNQTSMYLCASNIRAGRGGDNEQFFGPGTRLTVL.

This chain connects TRBV28 to TRBJ2-7; 7 bases fit TRBD1. After removal of 8 bases from V and 6 bases from J, the junction contained 13 bases not matched to a gene. Germline assignment: CDR1 MDHEN and CDR2 SYDVKM. The length of the CDR3 is 14 residues. CDR3 loop: CASYPQGQPAEQYF. The CDR3 coding sequence is TGTGCCAGCTACCCACAGGGGCAGCCGGCCGAGCAGTACTTC.

The genes are TRBV19 and TRBJ1-1; the match to TRBD1 covers 7 bases. The V segment lost 6 bases and the J segment 3 bases; nucleotides outside the gene matches: 7. The CDR3 consists of 14 residues. CDR1 LNHDA and CDR2 SQIVND come from the germline V gene (reference sequence). The CDR3 coding sequence is TGTGCCAGTAGGAGACAGGGTCCCCACACTGAAGCTTTCTTT. Translating gives CASRRQGPHTEAFF.

The chain links TRBV5-1 to TRBJ2-1; 9 nucleotides match TRBD2. The junction had 4 bases not matched to a gene; V was cut back by 0 bases and J by 3 bases. The CDR3 totals 16 residues. Germline CDR1 is SGHRS and CDR2 is YFSETQ. CDR3 coding DNA: TGCGCCAGCAGCTTGGCCGGGACTAGCAGCTACAATGAGCAGTTCTTC. Translated, it gives CASSLAGTSSYNEQFF.

This rearrangement joins TRBV5-1 to TRBJ2-7; 7 bases agree with TRBD1. CDR3 length equals 13 residues. Germline CDR1 and CDR2: SGHRS and YFSETQ. Trimming at V came to 4 bases and at J to 5 bases, leaving 6 bases not matched to a gene. The CDR3 protein is CASSVTGVNEQYF. The CDR3 DNA sequence: TGCGCCAGCAGCGTAACAGGGGTTAACGAGCAGTACTTC. The whole variable domain, filled in from reference TRBV5-1 and TRBJ2-7, reads KAGVTQTPRYLIKTRGQQVTLSCSPISGHRSVSWYQQTPGQGLQFLFEYFSETQRNKGNFPGRFSGRQFSNSRSEMNVSTLELGDSALYLCASSVTGVNEQYFGPGTRLTVT.

About this clone itself: Other DNA sequences in this sample translate to the same CDR3. The CDR3 sequence is CASDTANTGELFF. DNA of the CDR3: TGTGCCAGCGACACTGCTAACACCGGGGAGCTGTTTTTT. The rearrangement links TRBV7-9 to TRBJ2-2, with no clear D. Germline values: CDR1 SEHNR, CDR2 FQNEAQ (reference sequence). This CDR3 is 13 amino acids long. The V end was cut by 8 bases, the J end by 2 bases, with 9 bases between.

The chain carries TRBV18 and TRBJ2-2, with D uncertain. Deletions cut 0 bases from V and 2 bases from J, with 10 bases between. The length of the CDR3 is 16 residues. CDR1 is KGHSH, CDR2 LQKENI, per germline. DNA of the CDR3: TGTGCCAGCTCACCACCCTCCAGGAGTAACACCGGGGAGCTGTTTTTT. It yields the protein CASSPPSRSNTGELFF.

This clone has only a few counts. This chain joins TRBV28 and TRBJ1-2; perhaps TRBD1 as D (6 bases). V was shortened by 3 bases and J by 8 bases, with 13 bases between the two germline ends. CDR1 and CDR2 (germline): MDHEN, SYDVKM. The CDR3 is 13 amino acids. CDR3 nucleotide sequence: TGTGCCAGCAGTTTCCTCCAGGGGAGGGGCTACACCTTC. Translating gives CASSFLQGRGYTF.

The J gene is TRBJ2-7, the V gene TRBV3-1 (or the pseudogene TRBV3-2), with 10 bases matching TRBD1. Germline lookup yields CDR1 LGHDT and CDR2 YNNKEL (reference sequence). The CDR3 loop spans 15 amino acids. The V and J ends lost 1 base and 2 bases, in that order; junction bases with no gene match: 2. CDR3 nucleotides: TGTGCCAGCAGCCAAGGGGGGACAGGGGCCTACGAGCAGTACTTC. Protein product: CASSQGGTGAYEQYF.

This chain joins TRBV7-3 and TRBJ1-2, with 8 bases identical to TRBD1. The J segment lost 4 bases and the V segment lost 5 bases, leaving 3 bases of the junction unmatched. The germline CDR1 and CDR2 sequences are SGHTA and FQGTGA. The CDR3 length is 13 residues. DNA of the CDR3: TGTGCCAGCAGCCAAGGACAGGGCTATGGCTACACCTTC. Translated: CASSQGQGYGYTF. The full variable domain, in which reference TRBV7-3 and TRBJ1-2 provide the parts outside the CDR3, is GAGVSQTPSNKVTEKGKYVELRCDPISGHTALYWYRQSLGQGPEFLIYFQGTGAADDSGLPNDRFFAVRPEGSVSTLKIQRTERGDSAVYLCASSQGQGYGYTFGSGTRLTVV.

The chain uses TRBV7-7 and TRBJ2-5, with D tentatively TRBD2 (6 bases). The CDR3 extends over 13 amino acids. Germline V gene sequence: CDR1 SSHAT, CDR2 FNYEAQ (reference sequence). V was cut by 5 bases and J by 1 base, with 8 bases left in between. This CDR3 is CASSAGPQETQYF. The CDR3 bases are TGTGCCAGCAGCGCGGGACCCCAAGAGACCCAGTACTTC. Filled out from reference TRBV7-7 and TRBJ2-5, the complete variable domain reads GAGVSQSPRYKVTKRGQDVTLRCDPISSHATLYWYQQALGQGPEFLTYFNYEAQPDKSGLPSDRFSAERPEGSISTLTIQRTEQRDSAMYRCASSAGPQETQYFGPGTRLLVL.

The chain recombines TRBV15 with TRBJ2-2; the match to TRBD2 covers 16 bases. With V trimmed by 3 bases and J by 6 bases, 13 bases remained unmatched. The CDR3 sequence is 20 residues long. Per the germline V gene, CDR1 is LNHNV and CDR2 is YYDKDF (reference sequence). The CDR3 DNA reads as TGTGCCACCAGCAGCCTATTTCCGGGACTAGCGGGGGGGCCTTCCGGGGAGCTGTTTTTT. Translating gives CATSSLFPGLAGGPSGELFF.

The chain combines TRBV5-1 with TRBJ2-1, with D perhaps TRBD1 or TRBD2 (6 bases each). V was cut by 0 bases and J by 8 bases, with 18 bases left in between. Germline CDR1 and CDR2: SGHRS and YFSETQ. This CDR3 is 16 amino acids long. CDR3 sequence reads: CASSLATIGGSDEQFF. CDR3 DNA sequence: TGCGCCAGCAGCTTGGCGACTATCGGGGGCTCGGATGAGCAGTTCTTC.

V is TRBV11-3 and J is TRBJ2-5; weak D call: TRBD2 (5 bases). The length of the CDR3 is 13 residues. V dropped 1 base and J dropped 5 bases, with 8 bases sitting between them. Germline values: CDR1 SGHNT, CDR2 YENEEA. CDR3 in amino acids: CASSLGAGETQYF. The CDR3 DNA sequence: TGTGCCAGCAGCTTAGGTGCGGGTGAGACCCAGTACTTC. Combining the CDR3 with reference TRBV11-3 and TRBJ2-5 gives the whole variable domain EAGVVQSPRYKIIEKKQPVAFWCNPISGHNTLYWYLQNLGQGPELLIRYENEEAVDDSQLPKDRFSAERLKGVDSTLKIQPAELGDSAVYLCASSLGAGETQYFGPGTRLLVL.

The chain links TRBV9 to TRBJ1-3; a possible D gene is TRBD1 (5 bases). Germline V gene sequence: CDR1 SGDLS, CDR2 YYNGEE. This CDR3 comprises 16 residues. V lost 0 bases to trimming and J lost 0 bases, with 10 bases between them. DNA for the CDR3: TGTGCCAGCAGCGTAGGGGGACTGCTCTCTGGAAACACCATATATTTT. Translated: CASSVGGLLSGNTIYF.

V is TRBV5-4 and J is TRBJ1-2, with a tentative D call TRBD1 (5 bases). Deletions cut 5 bases from V and 4 bases from J, with 15 bases between. The CDR3 is 14 residues long. Germline loops: CDR1 SGHNT, CDR2 YYREEE (reference sequence). The CDR3 nucleotides read TGTGCCAGCAGGAACCGGGACGGGCCCTATGGCTACACCTTC. Amino acid sequence: CASRNRDGPYGYTF.

J is TRBJ2-1 and V is TRBV7-3; 10 bases map to TRBD1. Germline CDR1 reads SGHTA; CDR2 reads FQGTGA. There are 15 residues in the CDR3. J gave up 3 bases and V 5 bases, and 4 bases lay outside the gene matches. In nucleotides, the CDR3 is TGTGCCAGCAGCCCTCGGACAGGGGGCTACAATGAGCAGTTCTTC. Protein: CASSPRTGGYNEQFF.

The chain recombines TRBV9 with TRBJ2-3; 10 bases align to TRBD2. CDR3 length: 16 amino acids. The V segment lost 3 bases and the J segment 2 bases; nucleotides outside the gene matches: 6. Per germline, CDR1 SGDLS and CDR2 YYNGEE. CDR3 in DNA: TGTGCCAGCAGCGCCAGACTAGCGGGCAACACAGATACGCAGTATTTT. This sequence encodes CASSARLAGNTDTQYF.

This clone was detected once. The V and J genes are TRBV5-6 and TRBJ1-1; 8 bases are shared with TRBD1. Losses at the gene ends were 6 bases for V and 1 base for J; bases not matched to a gene: 11. CDR1 and CDR2 (germline): SGHDT, YYEEEE. CDR3 size: 16 residues. Here the CDR3 reads CASTTPGQGKNTEAFF. The CDR3 region has the DNA TGTGCCAGCACCACCCCCGGACAGGGAAAGAACACTGAAGCTTTCTTT.

This sequence joins TRBV28 and TRBJ2-2, with D maybe TRBD2 (5 bases). Trimming left V 7 bases short and J 5 bases short, with 14 bases between. Germline CDR1 and CDR2: MDHEN and SYDVKM. The CDR3 is 14 amino acids. CDR3 coding DNA: TGTGCCAGCATTTTGTTCCGGGGAACCGGGGAGCTGTTTTTT. Its translation: CASILFRGTGELFF.

The chain uses TRBV5-1 and TRBJ2-1; 8 bases are shared with TRBD1. From germline, CDR1 is SGHRS and CDR2 YFSETQ. After removal of 5 bases from V and 0 bases from J, the junction contained 16 bases not matched to a gene. The CDR3 loop spans 19 amino acids. Written as DNA, the CDR3 is TGCGCCAGCAGATCACTTGGACAGGGTTTTCCTAGCTCCTACAATGAGCAGTTCTTC. Its translation is CASRSLGQGFPSSYNEQFF.

V gene TRBV5-6 combines with J gene TRBJ1-4, with 8 bases that match TRBD1. After removal of 3 bases from V and 10 bases from J, the junction contained 8 bases not matched to a gene. This CDR3 spans 14 amino acids. The germline V gene encodes CDR1 SGHDT and CDR2 YYEEEE. CDR3 DNA sequence: TGTGCCAGCAGCTCGACAGGGGTACTTGGAAAACTGTTTTTT. Amino acids: CASSSTGVLGKLFF.

This chain joins TRBV7-8 and TRBJ2-5; TRBD2 agrees at 7 bases. CDR1 and CDR2 from the germline V gene are SGHVS and FQNEAQ. J lost 2 bases, V lost 1 base, and 1 base had no gene match. The CDR3 has 14 amino acids. As DNA, the CDR3 is TGTGCCAGCAGCTTAGTACTAGCGCAAGAGACCCAGTACTTC. Its translation: CASSLVLAQETQYF.

V gene TRBV5-8 combines with J gene TRBJ2-3; D perhaps matches TRBD1 (5 bases). Germline-derived CDR1 and CDR2 are SGHTS and YDEGEE. V lost 0 bases and J 0 bases, leaving 8 bases between the germline ends. The CDR3 length is 15 residues. CDR3 amino acids: CASSLVYRSTDTQYF. The DNA for the CDR3 is TGTGCCAGCAGCTTGGTGTACAGGAGCACAGATACGCAGTATTTT.

The V gene is TRBV27, the J gene TRBJ2-5; no clear D. Between the trimmed V and J ends, which lost 6 bases and 1 base, there was a span of 9 bases. CDR1 MNHEY and CDR2 SMNVEV come from the germline V gene (reference sequence). CDR3 length equals 13 residues. CDR3 DNA: TGTGCCAGCAGCTACAGTCGCCAAGAGACCCAGTACTTC. Its translation: CASSYSRQETQYF.

This clone was observed a few times. The genes are TRBV28 and TRBJ1-2; no firm D call. CDR3 size: 14 residues. Between the trimmed V and J ends, which lost 5 bases and 0 bases, there was a span of 10 bases. CDR1 MDHEN and CDR2 SYDVKM come from the germline V gene. In DNA, the CDR3 is TGTGCCAGCAGTGCGACACGGGCTAACTATGGCTACACCTTC. This gives the protein CASSATRANYGYTF.